This TCR beta chain was observed in a study of tumor-infiltrating lymphocytes in localized non-small cell lung cancer. Study-level findings and limits: Immunotypes IM1 and IM2 had similar TCR-derived T-cell fractions.

Germline V gene sequence: CDR1 SNHLY, CDR2 FYNNEI. Germline trimming cut 7 bases from V and 3 bases from J; bases unmatched to any gene: 8. The CDR3 extends over 14 amino acids. This clone was seen more than once but under ten times. Its antigen is currently unknown. The assay was immunoSEQ multiplex PCR, and TCRdb's table has in-frame clones only and misses some. This sample has 11,000 or so clones, with 84% found just once. The specimen was lung tumor tissue. The chain has TRBV2 and TRBJ1-1, with 7 nucleotides matching TRBD1. The TCR sequence derives from a human donor with non-small cell lung cancer. The CDR3 is CASNRAGGDTEAFF. CDR3 DNA: TGTGCCAGCAATCGGGCAGGGGGGGACACTGAAGCTTTCTTT.